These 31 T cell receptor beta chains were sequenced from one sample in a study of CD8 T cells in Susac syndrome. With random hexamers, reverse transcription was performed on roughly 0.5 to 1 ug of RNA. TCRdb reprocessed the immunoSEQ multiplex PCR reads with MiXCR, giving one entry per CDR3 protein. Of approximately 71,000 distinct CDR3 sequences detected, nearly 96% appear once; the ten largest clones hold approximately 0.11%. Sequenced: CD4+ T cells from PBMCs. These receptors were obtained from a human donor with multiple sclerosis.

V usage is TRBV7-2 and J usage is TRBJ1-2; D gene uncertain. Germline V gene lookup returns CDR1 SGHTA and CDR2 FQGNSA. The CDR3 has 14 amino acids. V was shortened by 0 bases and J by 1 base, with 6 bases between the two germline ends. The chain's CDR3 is CASSLATDNYGYTF. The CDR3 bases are TGTGCCAGCAGCTTAGCGACTGATAACTATGGCTACACCTTC. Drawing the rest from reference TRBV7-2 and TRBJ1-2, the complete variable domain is GAGVSQSPSNKVTEKGKDVELRCDPISGHTALYWYRQSLGQGLEFLIYFQGNSAPDKSGLPSDRFSAERTGGSVSTLTIQRTQQEDSAVYLCASSLATDNYGYTFGSGTRLTVV.

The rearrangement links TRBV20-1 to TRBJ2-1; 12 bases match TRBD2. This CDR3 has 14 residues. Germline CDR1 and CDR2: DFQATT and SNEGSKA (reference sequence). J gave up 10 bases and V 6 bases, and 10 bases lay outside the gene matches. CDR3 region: CSAETSGGRGEQFF. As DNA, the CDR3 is TGCAGTGCGGAAACTAGCGGGGGGCGGGGCGAGCAGTTCTTC.

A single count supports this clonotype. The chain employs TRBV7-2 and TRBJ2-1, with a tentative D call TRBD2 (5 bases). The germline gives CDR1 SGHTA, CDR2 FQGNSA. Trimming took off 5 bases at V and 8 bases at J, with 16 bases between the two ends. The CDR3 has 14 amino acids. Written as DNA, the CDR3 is TGTGCCAGCAGCCAGCGGAATCGGCGCGATGAGCAGTTCTTC. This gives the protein CASSQRNRRDEQFF.

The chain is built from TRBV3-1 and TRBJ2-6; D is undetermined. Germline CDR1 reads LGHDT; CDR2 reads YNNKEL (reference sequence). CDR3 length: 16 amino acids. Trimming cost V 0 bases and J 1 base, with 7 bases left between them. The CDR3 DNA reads TGTGCCAGCAGCCAAGATCGGCTGTCTGGGGCCAACGTCCTGACTTTC. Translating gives CASSQDRLSGANVLTF.

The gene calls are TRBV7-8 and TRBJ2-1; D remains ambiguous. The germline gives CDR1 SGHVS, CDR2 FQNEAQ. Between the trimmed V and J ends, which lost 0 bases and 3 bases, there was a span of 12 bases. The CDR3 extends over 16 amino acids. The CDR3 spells CASSLARGLRYNEQFF. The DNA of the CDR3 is TGTGCCAGCAGCTTAGCGCGAGGTTTGCGCTACAATGAGCAGTTCTTC.

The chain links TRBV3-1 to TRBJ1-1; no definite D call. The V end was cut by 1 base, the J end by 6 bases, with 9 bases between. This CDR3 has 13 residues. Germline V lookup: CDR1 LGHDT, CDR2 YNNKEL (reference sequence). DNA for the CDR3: TGTGCCAGCAGCCAAGTTACGGAGGCTGAAGCTTTCTTT. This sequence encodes CASSQVTEAEAFF.

CDR3 residues: CASSTGTETQYF. The CDR3 nucleotides read TGTGCCAGCAGCACAGGGACAGAGACCCAGTACTTC. The chain joins TRBV2 to TRBJ2-5; D possibly corresponds to TRBD1 (6 bases). The ends were cut back, 6 bases at V and 4 bases at J, with 9 bases in the middle. CDR1 and CDR2 (germline): SNHLY, FYNNEI. The CDR3 length is 12 residues.

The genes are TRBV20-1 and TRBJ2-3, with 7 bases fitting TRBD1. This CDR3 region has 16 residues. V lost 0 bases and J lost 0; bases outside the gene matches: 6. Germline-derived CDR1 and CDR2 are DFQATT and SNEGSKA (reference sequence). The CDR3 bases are TGCAGTGCTAGAGATGACCCGGGACAGAGCACAGATACGCAGTATTTT. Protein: CSARDDPGQSTDTQYF.

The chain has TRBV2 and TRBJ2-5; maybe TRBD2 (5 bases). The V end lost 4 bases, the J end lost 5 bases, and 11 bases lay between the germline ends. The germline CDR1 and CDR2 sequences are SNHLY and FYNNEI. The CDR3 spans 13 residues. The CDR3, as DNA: TGTGCCAGCAGTGTTGACTACGGGGAGACCCAGTACTTC. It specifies CASSVDYGETQYF. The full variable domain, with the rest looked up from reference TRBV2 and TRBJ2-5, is EPEVTQTPSHQVTQMGQEVILRCVPISNHLYFYWYRQILGQKVEFLVSFYNNEISEKSEIFDDQFSVERPDGSNFTLKIRSTKLEDSAMYFCASSVDYGETQYFGPGTRLLVL.

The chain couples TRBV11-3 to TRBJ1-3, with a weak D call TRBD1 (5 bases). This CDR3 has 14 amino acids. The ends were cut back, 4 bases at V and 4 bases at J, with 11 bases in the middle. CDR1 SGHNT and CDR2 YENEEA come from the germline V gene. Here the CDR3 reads CASSSRDGGNTIYF. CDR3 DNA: TGTGCCAGCAGCTCCCGGGACGGCGGAAACACCATATATTTT.

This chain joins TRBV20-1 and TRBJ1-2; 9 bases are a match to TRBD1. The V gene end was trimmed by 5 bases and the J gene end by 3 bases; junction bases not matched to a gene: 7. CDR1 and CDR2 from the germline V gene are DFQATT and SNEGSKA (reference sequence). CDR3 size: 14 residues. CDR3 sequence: CSAPRDRAYYGYTF. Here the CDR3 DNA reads TGCAGTGCTCCTCGGGACAGGGCGTACTATGGCTACACCTTC.

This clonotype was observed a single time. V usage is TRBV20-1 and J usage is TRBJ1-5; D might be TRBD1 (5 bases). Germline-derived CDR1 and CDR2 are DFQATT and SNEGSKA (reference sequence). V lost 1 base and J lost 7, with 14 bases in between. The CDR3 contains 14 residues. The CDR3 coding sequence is TGCAGTGCTAGAGGGGGGAAGTTCCAGCAGCCCCAGCATTTT. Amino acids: CSARGGKFQQPQHF.

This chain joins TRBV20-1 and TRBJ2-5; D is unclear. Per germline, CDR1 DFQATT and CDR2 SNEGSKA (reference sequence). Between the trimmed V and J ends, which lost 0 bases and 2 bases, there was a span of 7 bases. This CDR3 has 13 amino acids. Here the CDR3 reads CSAREDWQETQYF. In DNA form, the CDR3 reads TGCAGTGCTAGAGAAGATTGGCAAGAGACCCAGTACTTC.

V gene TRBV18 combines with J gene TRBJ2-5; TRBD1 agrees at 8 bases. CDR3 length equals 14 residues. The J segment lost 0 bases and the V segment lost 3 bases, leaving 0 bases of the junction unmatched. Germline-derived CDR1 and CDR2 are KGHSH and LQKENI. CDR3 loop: CASSPTGDQETQYF. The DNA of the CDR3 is TGTGCCAGCTCACCGACAGGGGACCAAGAGACCCAGTACTTC.

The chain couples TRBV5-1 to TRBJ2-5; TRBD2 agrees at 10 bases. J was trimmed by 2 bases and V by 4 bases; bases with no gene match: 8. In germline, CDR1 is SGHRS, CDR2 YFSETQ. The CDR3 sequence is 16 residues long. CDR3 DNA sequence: TGCGCCAGCAGCCTACTAGCGGGGAACGTACAAGAGACCCAGTACTTC. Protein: CASSLLAGNVQETQYF.

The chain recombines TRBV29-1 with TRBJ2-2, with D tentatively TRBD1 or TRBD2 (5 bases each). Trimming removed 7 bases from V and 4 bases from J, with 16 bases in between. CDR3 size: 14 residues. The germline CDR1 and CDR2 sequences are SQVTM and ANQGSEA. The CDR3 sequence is CSAEKARGTGELFF. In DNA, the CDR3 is TGCAGCGCCGAAAAAGCGAGGGGCACCGGGGAGCTGTTTTTT.

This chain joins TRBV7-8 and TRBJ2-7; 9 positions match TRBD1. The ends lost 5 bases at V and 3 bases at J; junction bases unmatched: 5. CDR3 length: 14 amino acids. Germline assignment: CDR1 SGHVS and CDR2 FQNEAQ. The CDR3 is CASSTWTGDYEQYF. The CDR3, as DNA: TGTGCCAGCAGCACGTGGACAGGGGACTACGAGCAGTACTTC.

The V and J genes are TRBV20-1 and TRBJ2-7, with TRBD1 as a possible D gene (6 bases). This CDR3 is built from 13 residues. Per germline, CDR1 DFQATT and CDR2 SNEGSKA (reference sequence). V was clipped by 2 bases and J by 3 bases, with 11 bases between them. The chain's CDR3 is CSARRQGNYEQYF. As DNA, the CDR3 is TGCAGTGCTAGAAGGCAGGGGAACTACGAGCAGTACTTC.

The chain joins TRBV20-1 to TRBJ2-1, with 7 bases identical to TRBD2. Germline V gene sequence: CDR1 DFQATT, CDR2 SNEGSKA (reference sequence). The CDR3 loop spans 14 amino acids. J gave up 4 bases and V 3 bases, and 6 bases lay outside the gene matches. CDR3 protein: CSASSGLVYNEQFF. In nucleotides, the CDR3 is TGCAGTGCTAGTTCTGGACTAGTGTACAATGAGCAGTTCTTC.

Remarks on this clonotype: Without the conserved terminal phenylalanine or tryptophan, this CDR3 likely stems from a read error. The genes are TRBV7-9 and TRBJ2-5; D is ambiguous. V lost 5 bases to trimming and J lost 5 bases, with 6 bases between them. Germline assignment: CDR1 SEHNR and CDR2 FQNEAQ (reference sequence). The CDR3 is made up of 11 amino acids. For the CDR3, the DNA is TGTGCCAGCAGCGTCCTTGAGACCCAGTACCTC. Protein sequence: CASSVLETQYL.

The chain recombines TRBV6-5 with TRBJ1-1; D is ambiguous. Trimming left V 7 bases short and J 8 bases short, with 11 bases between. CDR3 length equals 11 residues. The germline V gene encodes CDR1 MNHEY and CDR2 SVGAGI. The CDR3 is CASMRPGEAFF. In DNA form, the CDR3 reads TGTGCCAGCATGCGTCCCGGGGAAGCTTTCTTT.

The CDR3 reads CASSQSESGTEQFF. Here the CDR3 DNA reads TGCGCCAGCAGCCAAAGCGAGTCCGGGACAGAGCAGTTCTTC. The chain combines TRBV4-3 with TRBJ2-1, with D possibly being TRBD1 (6 bases). Per the germline V gene, CDR1 is LGHNA and CDR2 is YSLEER. Between the trimmed V and J ends, which lost 2 bases and 10 bases, there was a span of 15 bases. This CDR3 comprises 14 residues.

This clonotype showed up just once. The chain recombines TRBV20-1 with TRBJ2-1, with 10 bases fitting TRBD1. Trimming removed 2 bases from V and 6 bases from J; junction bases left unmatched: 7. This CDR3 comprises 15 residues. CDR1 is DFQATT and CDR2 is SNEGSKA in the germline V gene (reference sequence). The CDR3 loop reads CSARSGTGVGNEQFF. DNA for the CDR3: TGCAGTGCTAGATCCGGGACAGGGGTTGGCAATGAGCAGTTCTTC.

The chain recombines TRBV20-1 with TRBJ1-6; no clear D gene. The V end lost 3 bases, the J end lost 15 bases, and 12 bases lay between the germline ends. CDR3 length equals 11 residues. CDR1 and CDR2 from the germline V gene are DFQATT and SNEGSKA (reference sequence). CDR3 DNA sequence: TGCAGTGCTAGTGAAGGCCGGAACCTCCACTTT. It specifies CSASEGRNLHF.

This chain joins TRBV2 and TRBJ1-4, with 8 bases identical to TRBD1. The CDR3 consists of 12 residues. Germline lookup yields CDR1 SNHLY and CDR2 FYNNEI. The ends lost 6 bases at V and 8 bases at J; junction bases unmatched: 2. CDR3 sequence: CASRTGGEKLFF. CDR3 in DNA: TGTGCCAGCAGAACAGGGGGAGAAAAACTGTTTTTT.

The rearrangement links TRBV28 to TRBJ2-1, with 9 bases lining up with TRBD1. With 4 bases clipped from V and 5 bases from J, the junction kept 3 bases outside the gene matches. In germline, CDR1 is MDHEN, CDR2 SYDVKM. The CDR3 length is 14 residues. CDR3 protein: CASSSTGGNNEQFF. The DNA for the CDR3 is TGTGCCAGCAGTTCGACAGGGGGGAACAATGAGCAGTTCTTC.

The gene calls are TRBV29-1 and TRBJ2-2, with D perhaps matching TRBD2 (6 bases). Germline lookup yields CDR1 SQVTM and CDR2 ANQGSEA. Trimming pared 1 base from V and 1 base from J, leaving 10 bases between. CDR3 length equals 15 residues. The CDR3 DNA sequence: TGCAGCGTTGAAGTGCCGGGGGTGAACACCGGGGAGCTGTTTTTT. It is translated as CSVEVPGVNTGELFF.

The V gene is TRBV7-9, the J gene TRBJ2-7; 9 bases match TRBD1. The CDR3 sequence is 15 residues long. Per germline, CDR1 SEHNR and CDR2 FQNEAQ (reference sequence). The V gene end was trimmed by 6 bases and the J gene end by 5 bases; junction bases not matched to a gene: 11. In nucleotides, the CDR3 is TGTGCCAGCAGACCTCCGGGACAGGGCTACGACGAGCAGTACTTC. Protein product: CASRPPGQGYDEQYF.

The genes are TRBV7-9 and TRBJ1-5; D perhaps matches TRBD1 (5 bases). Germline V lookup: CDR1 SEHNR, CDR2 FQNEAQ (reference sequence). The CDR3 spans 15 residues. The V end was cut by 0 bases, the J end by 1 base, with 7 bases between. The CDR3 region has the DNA TGTGCCAGCAGCTTAGCGGGGCCGAGCAATCAGCCCCAGCATTTT. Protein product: CASSLAGPSNQPQHF.

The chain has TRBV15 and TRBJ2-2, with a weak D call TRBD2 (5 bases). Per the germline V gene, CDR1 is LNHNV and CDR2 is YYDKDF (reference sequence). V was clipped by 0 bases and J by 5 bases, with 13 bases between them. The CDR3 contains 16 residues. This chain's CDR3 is CATSRDVYRGTGELFF. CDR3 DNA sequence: TGTGCCACCAGCAGAGATGTTTATCGGGGAACCGGGGAGCTGTTTTTT.

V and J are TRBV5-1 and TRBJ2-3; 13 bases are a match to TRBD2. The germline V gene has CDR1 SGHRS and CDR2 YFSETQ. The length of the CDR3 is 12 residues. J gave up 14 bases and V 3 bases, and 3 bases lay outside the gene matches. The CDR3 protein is CASSWGLAGLYF. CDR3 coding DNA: TGCGCCAGCAGCTGGGGACTAGCGGGGTTGTATTTT.